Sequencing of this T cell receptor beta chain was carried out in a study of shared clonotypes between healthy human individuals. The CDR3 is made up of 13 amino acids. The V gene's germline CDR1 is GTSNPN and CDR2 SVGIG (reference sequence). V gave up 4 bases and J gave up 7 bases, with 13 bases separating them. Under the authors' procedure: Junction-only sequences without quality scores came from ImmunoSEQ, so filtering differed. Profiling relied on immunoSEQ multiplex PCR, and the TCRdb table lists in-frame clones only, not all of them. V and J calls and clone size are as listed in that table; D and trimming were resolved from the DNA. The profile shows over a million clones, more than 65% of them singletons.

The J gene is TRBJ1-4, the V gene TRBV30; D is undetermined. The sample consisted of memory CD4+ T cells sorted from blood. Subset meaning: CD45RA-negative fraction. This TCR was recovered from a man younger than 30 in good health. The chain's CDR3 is CAWNRVEGEKLFF. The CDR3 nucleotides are TGTGCCTGGAACCGAGTCGAGGGTGAAAAACTGTTTTTT.